This T cell receptor (beta chain) was captured in a study of T cell clonality in common variable immunodeficiency. Points from the study as a whole: In common variable immunodeficiency, TCR beta chains reportedly carried fewer deletions and N-nucleotide insertions.

This clone was observed at least ten times. The antigen remains undetermined. Sequencing ends 3 residues short of the CDR3 end; the germline J gene provides the rest. CVID meant reduced serum IgG, IgA and/or IgM plus specific antibody deficiency. No CVID subject was ill or on immunomodulatory drugs when sampled. Heparinized whole blood, about 5 to 8.5 ml, came from each donor. Germline trimming cut 4 bases from V and 4 bases from J; bases unmatched to any gene: 7. The CDR3 has 15 amino acids. CDR1 and CDR2 (germline): SEHNR, FQNEAQ (reference sequence). Assay used: immunoSEQ multiplex PCR; TCRdb lists only in-frame clones, some missing. Recorded here are around 19,000 clones, none singletons.

Sequencing input: peripheral blood mononuclear cells. This chain connects TRBV7-9 to TRBJ1-2, with TRBD1 matching 9 bases. This TCR derives from a human donor with common variable immunodeficiency. CDR3 bases read: TGTGCCAGCAGCTATGGGACAGGGAGGGGCTATGGC. Its translation: CASSYGTGRGYG. The CDR3 as a whole reads CASSYGTGRGYGYTF.